The present T cell receptor (beta chain) was sequenced within a study of shared clonotypes between healthy human individuals. CDR3 size: 18 residues. From germline, CDR1 is MDHEN and CDR2 SYDVKM. Trimming removed 6 bases from V and 0 bases from J; junction bases left unmatched: 9. Profiled with immunoSEQ multiplex PCR; TCRdb holds only in-frame clones, not every one. The repertoire holds 2.3 million or so clones, with approximately 93% as singletons. The receptor was derived from a man aged 18 to 30 in good health. Some clones in this sample may be carry-over from other donors' samples. The chain joins TRBV28 to TRBJ2-6, with 9 bases fitting TRBD1. Sequenced: naive CD4+ T cells from PBMCs. Subset indicated: CD45RA+ positively selected. CDR3 in amino acids: CASSVGGQGLSGANVLTF. For the CDR3, the DNA is TGTGCCAGCAGCGTGGGGGGACAGGGTCTCTCTGGGGCCAACGTCCTGACTTTC.